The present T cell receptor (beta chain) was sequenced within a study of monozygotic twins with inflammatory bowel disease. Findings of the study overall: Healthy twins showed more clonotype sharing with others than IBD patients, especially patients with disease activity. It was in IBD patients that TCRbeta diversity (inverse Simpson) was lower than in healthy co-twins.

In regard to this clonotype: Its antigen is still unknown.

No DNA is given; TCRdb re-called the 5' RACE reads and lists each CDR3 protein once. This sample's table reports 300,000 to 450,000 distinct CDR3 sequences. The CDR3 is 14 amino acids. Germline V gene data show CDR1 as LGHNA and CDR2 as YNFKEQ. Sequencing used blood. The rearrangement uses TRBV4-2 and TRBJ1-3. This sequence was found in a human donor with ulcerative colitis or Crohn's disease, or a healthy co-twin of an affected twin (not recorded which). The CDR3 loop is CASSRGNSGNTIYF.